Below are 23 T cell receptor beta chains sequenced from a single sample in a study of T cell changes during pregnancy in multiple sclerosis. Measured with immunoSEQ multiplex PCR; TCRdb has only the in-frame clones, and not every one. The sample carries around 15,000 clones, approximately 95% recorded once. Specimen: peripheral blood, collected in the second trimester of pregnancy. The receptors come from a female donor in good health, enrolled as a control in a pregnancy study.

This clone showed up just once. The CDR3 coding sequence is TGTGCCAGCAGCTTATTAGGGGGGAGGGGCGAGACCCAGTACTTC. This gives the protein CASSLLGGRGETQYF. The chain joins TRBV11-2 to TRBJ2-5; maybe TRBD2 (7 bases). Trimming took 2 bases from V and 5 from J, leaving 15 bases between them. The CDR3 covers 15 residues. Looked up from germline, CDR1 is SGHAT and CDR2 is FQNNGV. The entire variable domain, with the rest obtained from reference TRBV11-2 and TRBJ2-5, is as follows: EAGVAQSPRYKIIEKRQSVAFWCNPISGHATLYWYQQILGQGPKLLIQFQNNGVVDDSQLPKDRFSAERLKGVDSTLKIQPAKLEDSAVYLCASSLLGGRGETQYFGPGTRLLVL.

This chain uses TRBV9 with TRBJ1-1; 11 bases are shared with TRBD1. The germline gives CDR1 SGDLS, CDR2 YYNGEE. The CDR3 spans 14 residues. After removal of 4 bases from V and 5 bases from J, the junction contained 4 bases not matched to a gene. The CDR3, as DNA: TGTGCCAGCAGCTTGGGACAGGGGGGGACTGAAGCTTTCTTT. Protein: CASSLGQGGTEAFF.

The CDR3 nucleotides read TGTGCCACCAGCAGAGCAGGGTCTTTGGGAAACATTCAGTACTTC. This gives the protein CATSRAGSLGNIQYF. The V gene is TRBV15, the J gene TRBJ2-4; the D gene is possibly TRBD1 (5 bases). Looked up from germline, CDR1 is LNHNV and CDR2 is YYDKDF (reference sequence). Trimming removed 1 base at V and 6 bases at J, with 13 bases between. This CDR3 is 15 amino acids long.

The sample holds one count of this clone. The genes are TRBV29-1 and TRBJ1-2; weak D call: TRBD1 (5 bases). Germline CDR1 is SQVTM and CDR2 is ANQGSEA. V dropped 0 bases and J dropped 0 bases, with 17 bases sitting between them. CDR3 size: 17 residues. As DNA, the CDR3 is TGCAGCGTTGAAGACCCGTTAGGGGCCTTCTCTAACTATGGCTACACCTTC. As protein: CSVEDPLGAFSNYGYTF.

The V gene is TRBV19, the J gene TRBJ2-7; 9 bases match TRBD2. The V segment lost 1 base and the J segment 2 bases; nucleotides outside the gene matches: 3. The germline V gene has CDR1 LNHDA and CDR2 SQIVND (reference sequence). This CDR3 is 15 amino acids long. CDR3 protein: CASSIGSSGAYEQYF. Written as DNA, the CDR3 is TGTGCCAGTAGTATAGGGTCTAGCGGGGCCTACGAGCAGTACTTC.

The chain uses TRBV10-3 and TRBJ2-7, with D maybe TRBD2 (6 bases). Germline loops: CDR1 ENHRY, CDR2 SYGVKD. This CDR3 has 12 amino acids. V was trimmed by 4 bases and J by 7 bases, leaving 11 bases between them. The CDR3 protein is CAISGGTQEQYF. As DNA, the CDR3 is TGTGCCATCAGTGGCGGGACTCAAGAGCAGTACTTC.

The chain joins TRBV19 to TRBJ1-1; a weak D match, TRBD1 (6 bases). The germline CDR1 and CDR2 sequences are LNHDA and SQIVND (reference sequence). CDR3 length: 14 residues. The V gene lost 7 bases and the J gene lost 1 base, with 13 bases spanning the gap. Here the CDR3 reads CASTPGHQNTEAFF. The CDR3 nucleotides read TGTGCCAGTACACCGGGACACCAGAACACTGAAGCTTTCTTT.

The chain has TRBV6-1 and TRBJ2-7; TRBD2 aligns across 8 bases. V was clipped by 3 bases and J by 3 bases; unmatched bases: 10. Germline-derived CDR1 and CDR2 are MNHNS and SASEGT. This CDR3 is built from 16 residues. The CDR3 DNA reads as TGTGCCAGCAGTGAGATACAGACTAGCGCCTACTACGAGCAGTACTTC. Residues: CASSEIQTSAYYEQYF.

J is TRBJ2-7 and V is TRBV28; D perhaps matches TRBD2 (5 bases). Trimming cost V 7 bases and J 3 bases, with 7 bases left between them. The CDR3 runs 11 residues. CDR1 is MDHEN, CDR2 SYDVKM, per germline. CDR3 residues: CASMRDYEQYF. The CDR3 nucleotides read TGTGCCAGCATGAGGGACTACGAGCAGTACTTC.

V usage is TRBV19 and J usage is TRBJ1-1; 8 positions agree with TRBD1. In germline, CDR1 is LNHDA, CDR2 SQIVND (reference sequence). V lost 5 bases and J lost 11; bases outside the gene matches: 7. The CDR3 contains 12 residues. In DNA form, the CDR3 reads TGTGCCAGTAGTCCACGGACAGGGACGGCTTTCTTT. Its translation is CASSPRTGTAFF.

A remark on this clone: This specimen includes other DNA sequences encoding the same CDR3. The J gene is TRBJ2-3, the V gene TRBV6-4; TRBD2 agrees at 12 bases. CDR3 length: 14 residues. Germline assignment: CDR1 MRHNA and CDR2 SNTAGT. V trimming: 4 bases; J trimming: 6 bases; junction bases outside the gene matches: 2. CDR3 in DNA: TGTGCCAGCAGTGCTAGCGGGGGGGCCGATACGCAGTATTTT. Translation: CASSASGGADTQYF.

CDR3 nucleotide sequence: TGTGCCAGCAGCTATGTATTGACTAGCGGCCTCACCGGGGAGCTGTTTTTT. Encoded protein: CASSYVLTSGLTGELFF. The chain links TRBV5-4 to TRBJ2-2; TRBD2 matches 9 bases. Germline V lookup: CDR1 SGHNT, CDR2 YYREEE (reference sequence). This CDR3 contains 17 residues. Trimming removed 3 bases from V and 4 bases from J; junction bases left unmatched: 10.

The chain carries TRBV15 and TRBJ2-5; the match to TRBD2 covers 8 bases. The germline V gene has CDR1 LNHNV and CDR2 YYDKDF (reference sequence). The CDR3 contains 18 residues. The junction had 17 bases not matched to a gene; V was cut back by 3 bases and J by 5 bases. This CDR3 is CATSSPWGAGDPGETQYF. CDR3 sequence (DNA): TGTGCCACCAGCAGCCCATGGGGAGCGGGGGATCCTGGGGAGACCCAGTACTTC.

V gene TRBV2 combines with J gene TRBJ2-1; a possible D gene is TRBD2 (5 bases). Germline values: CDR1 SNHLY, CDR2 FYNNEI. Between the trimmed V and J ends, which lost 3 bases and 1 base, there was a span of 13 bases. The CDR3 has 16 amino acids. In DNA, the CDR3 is TGTGCCAGCAGTGACTATTTCGGACTTTCCTACAATGAGCAGTTCTTC. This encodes CASSDYFGLSYNEQFF. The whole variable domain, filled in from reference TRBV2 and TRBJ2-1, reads EPEVTQTPSHQVTQMGQEVILRCVPISNHLYFYWYRQILGQKVEFLVSFYNNEISEKSEIFDDQFSVERPDGSNFTLKIRSTKLEDSAMYFCASSDYFGLSYNEQFFGPGTRLTVL.

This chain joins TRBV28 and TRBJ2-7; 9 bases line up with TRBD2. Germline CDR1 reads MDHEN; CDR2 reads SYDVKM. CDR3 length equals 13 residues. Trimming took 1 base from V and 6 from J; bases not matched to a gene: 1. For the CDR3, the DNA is TGTGCCAGCAGTTTATTTAGCGGGAGCGAGCAGTACTTC. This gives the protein CASSLFSGSEQYF.

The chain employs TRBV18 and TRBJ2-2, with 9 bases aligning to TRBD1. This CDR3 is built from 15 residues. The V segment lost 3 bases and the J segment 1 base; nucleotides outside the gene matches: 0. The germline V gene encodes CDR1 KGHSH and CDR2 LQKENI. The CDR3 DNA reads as TGTGCCAGCTCACCGGACAGGGGGAACACCGGGGAGCTGTTTTTT. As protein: CASSPDRGNTGELFF.

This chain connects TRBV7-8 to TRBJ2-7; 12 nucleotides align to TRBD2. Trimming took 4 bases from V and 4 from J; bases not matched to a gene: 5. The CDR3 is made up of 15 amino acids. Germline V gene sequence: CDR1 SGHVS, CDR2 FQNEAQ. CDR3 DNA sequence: TGTGCCAGCAGCTCTCTTGGACTAGCGGGATACGAGCAGTACTTC. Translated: CASSSLGLAGYEQYF.

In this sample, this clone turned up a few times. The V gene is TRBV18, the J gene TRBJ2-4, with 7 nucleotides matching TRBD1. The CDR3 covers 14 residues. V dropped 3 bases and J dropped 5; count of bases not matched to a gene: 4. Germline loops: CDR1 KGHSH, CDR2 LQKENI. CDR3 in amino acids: CASSPRDRENIQYF. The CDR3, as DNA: TGTGCCAGCTCACCCCGGGACAGAGAAAACATTCAGTACTTC.

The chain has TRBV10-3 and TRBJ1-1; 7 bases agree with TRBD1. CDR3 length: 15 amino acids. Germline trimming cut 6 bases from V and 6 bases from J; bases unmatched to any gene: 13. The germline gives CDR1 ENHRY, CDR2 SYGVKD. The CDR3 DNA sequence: TGTGCCATCAGCAATCAACAGGGGACCTCCTCTGAAGCTTTCTTT. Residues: CAISNQQGTSSEAFF.

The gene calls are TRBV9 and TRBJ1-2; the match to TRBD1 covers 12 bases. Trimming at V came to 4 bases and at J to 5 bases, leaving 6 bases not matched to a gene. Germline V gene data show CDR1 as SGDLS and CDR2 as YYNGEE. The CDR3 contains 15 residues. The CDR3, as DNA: TGTGCCAGCAGCCCCACGGGACAGGGGGCATATGGCTACACCTTC. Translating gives CASSPTGQGAYGYTF. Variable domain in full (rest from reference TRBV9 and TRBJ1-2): DSGVTQTPKHLITATGQRVTLRCSPRSGDLSVYWYQQSLDQGLQFLIQYYNGEERAKGNILERFSAQQFPDLHSELNLSSLELGDSALYFCASSPTGQGAYGYTFGSGTRLTVV.

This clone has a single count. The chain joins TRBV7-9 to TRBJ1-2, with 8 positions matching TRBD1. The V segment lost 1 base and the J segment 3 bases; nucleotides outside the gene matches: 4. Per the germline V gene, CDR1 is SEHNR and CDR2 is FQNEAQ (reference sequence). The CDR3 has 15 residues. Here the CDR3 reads CASSLGQGNHYGYTF. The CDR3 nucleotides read TGTGCCAGCAGCTTAGGACAGGGGAATCACTATGGCTACACCTTC. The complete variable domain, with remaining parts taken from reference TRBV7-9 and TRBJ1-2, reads DTGVSQNPRHKITKRGQNVTFRCDPISEHNRLYWYRQTLGQGPEFLTYFQNEAQLEKSRLLSDRFSAERPKGSFSTLEIQRTEQGDSAMYLCASSLGQGNHYGYTFGSGTRLTVV.

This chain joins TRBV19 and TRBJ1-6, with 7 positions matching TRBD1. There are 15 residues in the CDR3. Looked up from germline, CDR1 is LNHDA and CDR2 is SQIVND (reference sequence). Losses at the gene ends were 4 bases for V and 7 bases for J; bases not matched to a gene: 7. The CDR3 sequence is CASSRGKGANSPLHF. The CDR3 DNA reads TGTGCCAGTAGTAGAGGGAAGGGGGCAAATTCACCCCTCCACTTT. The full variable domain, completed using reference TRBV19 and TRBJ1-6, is DGGITQSPKYLFRKEGQNVTLSCEQNLNHDAMYWYRQDPGQGLRLIYYSQIVNDFQKGDIAEGYSVSREKKESFPLTVTSAQKNPTAFYLCASSRGKGANSPLHFGNGTRLTVT.

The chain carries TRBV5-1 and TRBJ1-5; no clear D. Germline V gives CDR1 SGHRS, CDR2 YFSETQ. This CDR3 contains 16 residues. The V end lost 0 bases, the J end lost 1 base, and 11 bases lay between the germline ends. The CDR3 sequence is CASSLEGGSSNQPQHF. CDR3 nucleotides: TGCGCCAGCAGCTTGGAAGGAGGTTCAAGCAATCAGCCCCAGCATTTT.